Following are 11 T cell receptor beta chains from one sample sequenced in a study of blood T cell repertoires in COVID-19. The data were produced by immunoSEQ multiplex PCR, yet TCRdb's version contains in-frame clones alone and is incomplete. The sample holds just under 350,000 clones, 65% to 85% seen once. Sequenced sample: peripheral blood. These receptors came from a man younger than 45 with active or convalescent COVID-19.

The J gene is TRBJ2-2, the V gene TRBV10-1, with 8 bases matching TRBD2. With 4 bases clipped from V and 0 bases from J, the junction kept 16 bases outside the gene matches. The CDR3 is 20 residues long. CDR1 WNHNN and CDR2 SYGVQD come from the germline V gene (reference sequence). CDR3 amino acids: CASSASSPGAGGANTGELFF. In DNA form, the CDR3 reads TGCGCCAGCAGTGCCTCCAGCCCTGGGGCGGGAGGCGCGAACACCGGGGAGCTGTTTTTT.

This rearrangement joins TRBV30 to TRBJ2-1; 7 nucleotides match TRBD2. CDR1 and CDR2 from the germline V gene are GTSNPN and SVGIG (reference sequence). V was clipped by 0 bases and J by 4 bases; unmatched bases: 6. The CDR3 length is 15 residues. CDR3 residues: CAWSVGSSGYNEQFF. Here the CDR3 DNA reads TGTGCCTGGAGTGTAGGGTCTAGCGGTTACAATGAGCAGTTCTTC.

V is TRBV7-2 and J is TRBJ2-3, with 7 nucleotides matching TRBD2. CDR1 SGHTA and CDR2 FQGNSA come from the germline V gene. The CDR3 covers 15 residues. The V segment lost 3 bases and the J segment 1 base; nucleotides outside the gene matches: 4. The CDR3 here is CASSLLAAGTDTQYF. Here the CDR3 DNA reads TGTGCCAGCAGCTTGCTAGCGGCCGGCACAGATACGCAGTATTTT.

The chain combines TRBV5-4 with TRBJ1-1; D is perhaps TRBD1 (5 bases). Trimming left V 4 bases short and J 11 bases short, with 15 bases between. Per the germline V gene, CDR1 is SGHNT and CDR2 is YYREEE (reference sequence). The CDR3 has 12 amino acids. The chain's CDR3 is CASSRHGQWAFF. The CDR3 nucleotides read TGTGCCAGCAGCCGACACGGACAATGGGCTTTCTTT.

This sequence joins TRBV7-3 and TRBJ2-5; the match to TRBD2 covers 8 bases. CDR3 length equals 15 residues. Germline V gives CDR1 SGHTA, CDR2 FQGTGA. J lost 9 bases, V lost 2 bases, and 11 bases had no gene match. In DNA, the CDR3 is TGTGCCAGCAGCTTACTCGGGGGGGCTCGGCGGGCCCAGTACTTC. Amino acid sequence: CASSLLGGARRAQYF.

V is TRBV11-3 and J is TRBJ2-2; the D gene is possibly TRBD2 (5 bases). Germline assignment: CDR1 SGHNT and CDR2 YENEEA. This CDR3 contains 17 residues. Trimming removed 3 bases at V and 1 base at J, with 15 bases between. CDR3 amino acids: CASSLGDIAGNTGELFF. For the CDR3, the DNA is TGTGCCAGCAGCTTGGGCGACATTGCGGGGAACACCGGGGAGCTGTTTTTT.

CDR3 sequence (DNA): TGTGCCAGCAGCCCTGGACTCCTCGCAGATACGCAGTATTTT. Residues: CASSPGLLADTQYF. The J gene is TRBJ2-3, the V gene TRBV11-1, with D perhaps TRBD2 (5 bases). V lost 5 bases to trimming and J lost 4 bases, with 13 bases between them. The CDR3 is 14 residues long. Looked up from germline, CDR1 is SGHAT and CDR2 is FQDESV (reference sequence).

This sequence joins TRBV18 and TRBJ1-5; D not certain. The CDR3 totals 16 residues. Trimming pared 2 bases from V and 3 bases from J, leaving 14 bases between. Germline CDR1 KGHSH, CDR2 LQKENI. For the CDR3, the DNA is TGTGCCAGCTCACCATCACTTCAGGATTCCAATCAGCCCCAGCATTTT. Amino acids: CASSPSLQDSNQPQHF.

CDR3 in amino acids: CASSLLQGTNTEAFF. CDR3 DNA sequence: TGTGCCAGCAGCCTACTACAGGGAACGAACACTGAAGCTTTCTTT. The chain employs TRBV4-2 and TRBJ1-1, with a weak D call TRBD1 (6 bases). The V gene lost 4 bases and the J gene lost 1 base, with 13 bases spanning the gap. Per the germline V gene, CDR1 is LGHNA and CDR2 is YNFKEQ. This CDR3 is 15 amino acids long.

The CDR3, as DNA: TGTGCCAGCAGCTCGAACACTGAAGCTTTCTTT. Protein sequence: CASSSNTEAFF. The J gene is TRBJ1-1, the V gene TRBV28; D gene unclear. The CDR3 consists of 11 residues. V lost 6 bases, J lost 1 base, and 3 bases lay in between. Germline CDR1 and CDR2: MDHEN and SYDVKM.

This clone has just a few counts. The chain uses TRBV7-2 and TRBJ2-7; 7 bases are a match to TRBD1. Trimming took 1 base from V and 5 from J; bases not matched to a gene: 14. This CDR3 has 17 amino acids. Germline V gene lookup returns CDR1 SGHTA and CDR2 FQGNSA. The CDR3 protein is CASSLEVGDGQDDEQYF. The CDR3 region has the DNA TGTGCCAGCAGCTTAGAAGTGGGGGACGGACAGGACGACGAGCAGTACTTC.